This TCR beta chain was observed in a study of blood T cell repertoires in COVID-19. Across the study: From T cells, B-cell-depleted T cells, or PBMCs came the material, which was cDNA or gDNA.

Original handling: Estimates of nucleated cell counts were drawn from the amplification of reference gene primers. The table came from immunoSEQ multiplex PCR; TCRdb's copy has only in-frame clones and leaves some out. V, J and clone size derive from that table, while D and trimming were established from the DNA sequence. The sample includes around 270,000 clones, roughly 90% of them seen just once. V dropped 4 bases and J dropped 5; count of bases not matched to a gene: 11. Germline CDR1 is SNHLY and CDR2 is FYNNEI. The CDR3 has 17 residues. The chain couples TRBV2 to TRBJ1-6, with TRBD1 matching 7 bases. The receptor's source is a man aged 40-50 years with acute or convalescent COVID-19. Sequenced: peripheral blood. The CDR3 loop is CASSGLGVRGDNSPLHF. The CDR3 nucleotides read TGTGCCAGCAGTGGGTTAGGTGTCAGGGGGGATAATTCACCCCTCCACTTT.